The 14 T cell receptor beta chains given below trace back to one sample, sequenced in a study of OX40 agonist ivuxolimab in advanced cancers. Some clones are missing from TCRdb's copy, which holds only in-frame ones; the method was immunoSEQ multiplex PCR. Of about 84,000 clones listed, around 84% are singletons. The sequencing used CD4+ or CD8+ T cells sorted from blood, collected in a trial of the OX40 agonist ivuxolimab. The receptors here all came from an adult with an advanced solid tumor such as melanoma, head and neck, liver or kidney cancer.

The CDR3 DNA reads TGTGCCAGCAGCCCTGGGACAGGGAAGGCCAATGAGCAGTTCTTC. Protein: CASSPGTGKANEQFF. This rearrangement joins TRBV7-3 to TRBJ2-1, with 9 bases that match TRBD1. Per germline, CDR1 SGHTA and CDR2 FQGTGA. The length of the CDR3 is 15 residues. After removal of 5 bases from V and 6 bases from J, the junction contained 8 bases not matched to a gene.

This chain uses TRBV6-4 with TRBJ2-3; D is unresolved. V dropped 6 bases and J dropped 6 bases, with 13 bases sitting between them. CDR1 and CDR2 (germline): MRHNA, SNTAGT. The CDR3 extends over 13 amino acids. This CDR3 is CASSPERSDTQYF. As DNA, the CDR3 is TGTGCCAGCAGCCCGGAGCGCTCCGATACGCAGTATTTT.

The table lists this clone with a count of one. This chain links TRBV2 with TRBJ1-5, with 10 bases aligning to TRBD1. The CDR3 is made up of 16 amino acids. Per the germline V gene, CDR1 is SNHLY and CDR2 is FYNNEI. V lost 7 bases, J lost 3 bases, and 9 bases stayed unmatched. This CDR3 is CASTGDRGGSNQPQHF. In DNA form, the CDR3 reads TGTGCCAGCACGGGGGACAGGGGTGGTTCCAATCAGCCCCAGCATTTT.

This chain uses TRBV14 with TRBJ2-1, with D uncertain. With 1 base removed from V and 0 bases from J, the gap between germline ends came to 10 bases. CDR3 length equals 16 residues. Germline V CDR1 and CDR2: SGHDN, FVKESK. CDR3 in amino acids: CASSQGRLSSYNEQFF. For the CDR3, the DNA is TGTGCCAGCAGCCAAGGGCGGCTGAGCTCCTACAATGAGCAGTTCTTC.

This clone was observed once. The J gene is TRBJ2-3, the V gene TRBV6-4; D ambiguous. Germline CDR1 MRHNA, CDR2 SNTAGT. The CDR3 extends over 12 amino acids. Between the trimmed V and J ends, which lost 2 bases and 4 bases, there was a span of 4 bases. This CDR3 reads CASSDTSDTQYF. The DNA of the CDR3 is TGTGCCAGCAGTGACACCTCAGATACGCAGTATTTT.

J is TRBJ1-6 and V is TRBV10-3; maybe TRBD1 (5 bases). The CDR3 extends over 18 amino acids. Germline CDR1 ENHRY, CDR2 SYGVKD. Trimming removed 4 bases from V and 5 bases from J, with 21 bases in between. The chain's CDR3 is CAISGGTATPKDNSPLHF. The CDR3 nucleotides read TGTGCCATCAGTGGTGGGACGGCCACCCCCAAGGATAATTCACCCCTCCACTTT.

As to this clone: The same CDR3 can be traced to other DNA sequences in this sample. The chain is built from TRBV25-1 and TRBJ2-2, with TRBD1 as a possible D gene (6 bases). V was shortened by 1 base and J by 1 base, with 13 bases between the two germline ends. The CDR3 spans 17 residues. Germline-derived CDR1 and CDR2 are MGHDK and SYGVNS. CDR3 region: CASSESRDTLNTGELFF. CDR3 bases: TGTGCCAGCAGTGAATCTCGGGACACTTTGAACACCGGGGAGCTGTTTTTT.

The chain is built from TRBV28 and TRBJ2-7; D is unclear. Between the trimmed V and J ends, which lost 7 bases and 2 bases, there was a span of 6 bases. Germline CDR1 MDHEN, CDR2 SYDVKM. This CDR3 is 11 amino acids long. The CDR3 spells CASTDAYEQYV. The CDR3 nucleotides are TGTGCCAGCACTGATGCCTACGAGCAGTACGTC.

CDR3 protein: CASSMAGAQETQYF. The CDR3, as DNA: TGTGCCAGCAGCATGGCCGGGGCCCAAGAGACCCAGTACTTC. The chain couples TRBV5-4 to TRBJ2-5; D tentatively reads TRBD1 or TRBD2 (5 bases each). Deletions cut 4 bases from V and 1 base from J, with 11 bases between. Germline CDR1 is SGHNT and CDR2 is YYREEE (reference sequence). The CDR3 is 14 residues long.

The rearrangement uses TRBV23-1 and TRBJ1-4, with 10 bases matching TRBD1. TRBV23-1 is reported as an ORF; its role is uncertain. V lost 8 bases and J lost 2; bases outside the gene matches: 5. The CDR3 has 15 amino acids. This chain's CDR3 is CASETGGPTNEKLFF. CDR3 sequence (DNA): TGCGCCAGCGAGACAGGGGGCCCGACTAATGAAAAACTGTTTTTT.

The rearrangement uses TRBV2 and TRBJ1-1; 7 bases are shared with TRBD1. The germline gives CDR1 SNHLY, CDR2 FYNNEI. With V trimmed by 4 bases and J by 5 bases, 7 bases remained unmatched. This CDR3 has 14 amino acids. CDR3 sequence reads: CASSVQGRETEAFF. The CDR3 region has the DNA TGTGCCAGCAGTGTACAGGGGCGCGAAACTGAAGCTTTCTTT.

In DNA, the CDR3 is TGTGCCAGCAGTCCGAGCTGGGACAGGGGGAATGGCTACACCTTC. Encoded protein: CASSPSWDRGNGYTF. The V gene is TRBV5-4, the J gene TRBJ1-2; the match to TRBD1 covers 11 bases. The V segment lost 5 bases and the J segment 6 bases; nucleotides outside the gene matches: 9. Looked up from germline, CDR1 is SGHNT and CDR2 is YYREEE (reference sequence). The CDR3 is 15 amino acids.

The CDR3 spells CASSPMDRDYEQYF. CDR3 bases: TGTGCCAGCTCACCAATGGACAGGGACTACGAGCAGTACTTC. The rearrangement joins TRBV18 to TRBJ2-7, with 8 bases lining up with TRBD1. The CDR3 length is 14 residues. The V gene's germline CDR1 is KGHSH and CDR2 LQKENI. V trimming: 2 bases; J trimming: 3 bases; junction bases outside the gene matches: 3.

The chain recombines TRBV6-5 with TRBJ1-2; no firm D call. The CDR3 has 14 amino acids. Germline V gives CDR1 MNHEY, CDR2 SVGAGI. V lost 6 bases and J 8 bases, leaving 19 bases between the germline ends. CDR3 sequence: CASSSSAPKRGYTF. In DNA form, the CDR3 reads TGTGCCAGCAGCTCCTCTGCGCCTAAACGAGGCTACACCTTC.